The T cell receptor (beta chain) under discussion was sequenced for a study of T cells in narcolepsy. General study results and limits: No autoreactive T cell clone sequences appeared in some memory CD4+ repertoires.

CDR1 and CDR2 (germline): MNHEY, SMNVEV (reference sequence). The ends were cut back, 2 bases at V and 5 bases at J, with 10 bases in the middle. The CDR3 contains 14 residues. Of note for this clone: Its antigen is as yet unknown.

Data came from immunoSEQ multiplex PCR; TCRdb stores just in-frame clones and leaves some out. The repertoire holds fewer than 40,000 clones, with 84% as singletons. This sequence joins TRBV27 and TRBJ1-5; D might be TRBD1 (5 bases). This receptor was taken from a human donor with narcolepsy. Sequenced: CD45RA- memory CD4+ T cells from PBMCs. The CDR3 DNA is TGTGCCAGCAGTTTACAGGGAACGTATCAGCCCCAGCATTTT. It yields the protein CASSLQGTYQPQHF.